The next 5 T cell receptor beta chains were all read from a single sample in a study of cytomegalovirus exposure and HLA in healthy donors. PCR used 60 Vbeta primers and 13 Jbeta primers. The assay was immunoSEQ multiplex PCR, and TCRdb's table has in-frame clones only and misses some. Of about 93,000 clones listed, around 80% are singletons. Sample: PBMCs. The receptors come from a man younger than 45 in good health and CMV-seronegative.

This chain links TRBV7-9 with TRBJ2-7, with TRBD2 identical over 8 bases. Germline V gene data show CDR1 as SEHNR and CDR2 as FQNEAQ (reference sequence). The trim removed 6 bases at V and 0 bases at J, leaving 7 bases unmatched. The CDR3 contains 15 residues. As DNA, the CDR3 is TGTGCCAGCAGTCGGCGGGAGGTGACCTCCTACGAGCAGTACTTC. This translates into CASSRREVTSYEQYF. The variable domain in full, completed from reference TRBV7-9 and TRBJ2-7, reads DTGVSQNPRHKITKRGQNVTFRCDPISEHNRLYWYRQTLGQGPEFLTYFQNEAQLEKSRLLSDRFSAERPKGSFSTLEIQRTEQGDSAMYLCASSRREVTSYEQYFGPGTRLTVT.

The J gene is TRBJ2-4, the V gene TRBV28; 8 nucleotides line up with TRBD1. The germline V gene has CDR1 MDHEN and CDR2 SYDVKM. This CDR3 is built from 13 residues. The V gene end was trimmed by 2 bases and the J gene end by 9 bases; junction bases not matched to a gene: 3. Written as DNA, the CDR3 is TGTGCCAGCAGTTTAGCAGGGGGCACCATTCAGTACTTC. It translates to CASSLAGGTIQYF.

The J gene is TRBJ2-1, the V gene TRBV16; a possible D gene is TRBD2 (6 bases). The CDR3 is 17 residues long. V lost 4 bases and J lost 0, with 16 bases in between. Germline loops: CDR1 KGHSY, CDR2 FQNENV. The CDR3 nucleotides are TGTGCCAGCAGCCCATGGGGTAGCGGTAGCTCCTACAATGAGCAGTTCTTC. The encoded protein is CASSPWGSGSSYNEQFF. Full variable domain (remainder filled in from reference TRBV16 and TRBJ2-1): GEEVAQTPKHLVRGEGQKAKLYCAPIKGHSYVFWYQQVLKNEFKFLISFQNENVFDETGMPKERFSAKCLPNSPCSLEIQATKLEDSAVYFCASSPWGSGSSYNEQFFGPGTRLTVL.

This clone was observed once. The chain joins TRBV7-9 to TRBJ1-1, with D possibly matching TRBD1 (5 bases). There are 16 residues in the CDR3. With 2 bases removed from V and 0 bases from J, the gap between germline ends came to 13 bases. CDR1 and CDR2 from the germline V gene are SEHNR and FQNEAQ (reference sequence). This chain's CDR3 is CASSLTQGNMNTEAFF. The CDR3 nucleotides are TGTGCCAGCAGCTTAACCCAGGGCAACATGAACACTGAAGCTTTCTTT.

The rearrangement uses TRBV14 and TRBJ1-2, with 8 bases that match TRBD1. The CDR3 loop spans 13 amino acids. Germline loops: CDR1 SGHDN, CDR2 FVKESK. V was pared by 4 bases and J by 8 bases, with 6 bases of the junction left unmatched. This CDR3 is CASSRIDRGGYTF. As DNA, the CDR3 is TGTGCCAGCAGCCGAATCGACAGGGGAGGCTACACCTTC.